The text below deals with one TCR beta chain. Antigen specificity is unknown. These data originate in a study of immune cell composition in non-small cell lung cancer. Study-wide results and limits: It was not proven that tumour-reactive clones equal dominant tumour-associated clones. In adenocarcinoma, maximal tumour-associated clone frequency tracked TIL tumour reactivity. Clones >0.5% enriched in tumour were rarer in adenocarcinoma (roughly 35%) than squamous (roughly 80%).

Germline V gives CDR1 LNHDA, CDR2 SQIVND (reference sequence). Trimming removed 7 bases from V and 5 bases from J, with 14 bases in between. The CDR3 contains 13 residues. The normal lung sample lay at least 3 cm, and maximally far, from the tumour. Template was genomic DNA from frozen, unsorted single-cell suspensions. Data came from immunoSEQ multiplex PCR; TCRdb stores just in-frame clones and leaves some out. Of more than 3,500 clones listed, roughly 71% are singletons. This chain connects TRBV19 to TRBJ1-2; perhaps TRBD1 as D (5 bases). The origin of this receptor is a human donor with non-small cell lung cancer. Sequencing used non-adjacent lung tissue. The CDR3 sequence is CASKRGAAYGYTF. The CDR3 nucleotides are TGTGCCAGTAAGAGGGGTGCCGCTTATGGCTACACCTTC.